This T cell receptor beta chain stems from a study of control samples from healthy donors and cancer patients (dated by TCRdb to the early 2020s). After removal of 6 bases from V and 5 bases from J, the junction retains 4 bases not matched to a gene. The germline V gene gives CDR1 as SNHLY and CDR2 as FYNNEI. Counted from cysteine to phenylalanine, this CDR3 has 13 amino acids. This entry keeps only the CDR3 DNA: 39 bases, framed from base 1. A note on this clone: The antigen it binds to is not known. Base qualities are not provided; no much larger clone lies one nucleotide away.

To prepare the library, the immunoSEQ multiplex PCR assay was applied. TCRdb obtained this table from immuneACCESS and retained in-frame rearrangements with V and J assigned. These tables miss some clones; where compared with another copy, unresolved V genes account for less than half of the shortfall, and the remainder is unexplained. The sample contains 100,000 to 110,000 clones, roughly 84% of them found a single time. 15% to 20% of the sample lies in the top ten. The chain is encoded by TRBV2 joined to TRBJ2-1; the central 7 bases match TRBD1. The clonotype comes from a woman aged 45-65 years in good health. Source material: blood. CDR3 reads: CASRETGNNEQFF. The bases are TGTGCCAGCAGAGAGACAGGGAACAATGAGCAGTTCTTC.